Shown below are 29 T cell receptor beta chains from a single sample sequenced in a study of blood T cell repertoires in COVID-19. Using immunoSEQ multiplex PCR, the repertoire was profiled, and TCRdb retains in-frame clones only, with some absent. Of about 120,000 clones listed, 79% are singletons. Specimen: peripheral blood. Receptors originate from a woman aged 80 or over with acute or convalescent COVID-19.

The gene calls are TRBV6-5 and TRBJ2-1; 8 bases are a match to TRBD1. Trimming took 6 bases from V and 4 from J; bases not matched to a gene: 5. The CDR3 consists of 14 residues. Per the germline V gene, CDR1 is MNHEY and CDR2 is SVGAGI. The CDR3 DNA follows: TGTGCCAGCAGACGACAGGGGAATTACAATGAGCAGTTCTTC. As protein: CASRRQGNYNEQFF.

V gene TRBV20-1 combines with J gene TRBJ2-7; no clear D gene. This CDR3 comprises 13 residues. Germline CDR1 reads DFQATT; CDR2 reads SNEGSKA (reference sequence). The V and J ends lost 3 bases and 2 bases respectively, with 11 bases between them. The CDR3 sequence is CSASLVRTYEQYF. The CDR3 DNA reads TGCAGTGCTAGTTTAGTACGAACCTACGAGCAGTACTTC.

This chain joins TRBV19 and TRBJ2-2, with unresolved D. The germline V gene has CDR1 LNHDA and CDR2 SQIVND (reference sequence). Trimming took off 4 bases at V and 7 bases at J, with 7 bases between the two ends. The CDR3 extends over 12 amino acids. This CDR3 reads CASSTQNGELFF. In DNA form, the CDR3 reads TGTGCCAGTAGTACCCAAAACGGGGAGCTGTTTTTT.

The gene calls are TRBV7-9 and TRBJ1-1, with unresolved D. With 4 bases removed from V and 3 bases from J, the gap between germline ends came to 12 bases. The CDR3 covers 14 residues. Germline V lookup: CDR1 SEHNR, CDR2 FQNEAQ (reference sequence). This chain's CDR3 is CASSSVGTHTEAFF. The CDR3 DNA reads as TGTGCCAGCAGCTCGGTGGGCACCCACACTGAAGCTTTCTTT.

V gene TRBV11-3 combines with J gene TRBJ1-1; perhaps TRBD1 as D (6 bases). Per the germline V gene, CDR1 is SGHNT and CDR2 is YENEEA. Trimming stripped 2 bases from V and 5 bases from J, with 9 bases between. The CDR3 loop spans 13 amino acids. Here the CDR3 reads CASSLNRGTEAFF. The CDR3 DNA reads as TGTGCCAGCAGCTTAAATAGGGGGACTGAAGCTTTCTTT.

The chain is built from TRBV30 and TRBJ1-1; 9 bases map to TRBD1. This CDR3 has 13 amino acids. Trimming at V came to 5 bases and at J to 10 bases, leaving 11 bases not matched to a gene. The germline gives CDR1 GTSNPN, CDR2 SVGIG (reference sequence). In DNA, the CDR3 is TGTGCCTGGGCCGGGACAGGGACTCGGCCAGCTTTCTTT. This translates into CAWAGTGTRPAFF.

This sequence joins TRBV5-1 and TRBJ2-1, with 9 bases matching TRBD2. Germline lookup yields CDR1 SGHRS and CDR2 YFSETQ. The V gene end was trimmed by 4 bases and the J gene end by 0 bases; junction bases not matched to a gene: 2. The CDR3 contains 15 residues. The CDR3 here is CASSLAGSSYNEQFF. CDR3 nucleotides: TGCGCCAGCAGCCTAGCGGGGAGCTCCTACAATGAGCAGTTCTTC.

Notes on this clone: A read error may account for a junction end that differs from germline. This chain connects TRBV5-8 to TRBJ2-7; 7 bases line up with TRBD2. The germline gives CDR1 SGHTS, CDR2 YDEGEE. The CDR3 has 15 residues. CDR3 nucleotide sequence: TGTGCCAGCAACTTGTATGGGGGGGGAGCCTACGAGCAGTACTTC. Translating gives CASNLYGGGAYEQYF.

The V and J genes are TRBV7-2 and TRBJ2-5, with 7 bases aligning to TRBD2. Germline CDR1 is SGHTA and CDR2 is FQGNSA. Losses at the gene ends were 5 bases for V and 4 bases for J; bases not matched to a gene: 7. This CDR3 comprises 14 residues. The CDR3 reads CASSPPAGRETQYF. The CDR3 nucleotides read TGTGCCAGCAGCCCTCCAGCGGGGAGAGAGACCCAGTACTTC.

The chain has TRBV15 and TRBJ2-2; D possibly corresponds to TRBD2 (5 bases). V gave up 4 bases and J gave up 0 bases, with 18 bases separating them. The CDR3 is made up of 18 amino acids. Germline values: CDR1 LNHNV, CDR2 YYDKDF (reference sequence). This CDR3 reads CATSTRSGSFSNTGELFF. The CDR3 DNA sequence: TGTGCCACCAGCACCCGCTCTGGGAGTTTTTCGAACACCGGGGAGCTGTTTTTT.

The rearrangement links TRBV6-5 to TRBJ2-7, with D possibly matching TRBD1 (6 bases). The CDR3 covers 13 residues. CDR1 and CDR2 from the germline V gene are MNHEY and SVGAGI. Trimming shortened V by 8 bases and J by 6 bases, and 17 bases separated the two germline ends. The CDR3 reads CASVNPGQIEQYF. Here the CDR3 DNA reads TGTGCCAGCGTCAATCCGGGACAAATCGAGCAGTACTTC.

V is TRBV20-1 and J is TRBJ1-2; possibly TRBD1 for D (5 bases). CDR1 and CDR2 (germline): DFQATT, SNEGSKA (reference sequence). V dropped 8 bases and J dropped 7 bases, with 14 bases sitting between them. The CDR3 consists of 11 residues. The CDR3 coding sequence is TGCAGTCCTCCGGGGGACCTTGGCTACACCTTC. It encodes CSPPGDLGYTF.

CDR3 sequence: CASTRTGGFIYTF. The CDR3 region has the DNA TGTGCCAGCACCCGGACAGGGGGCTTCATATACACCTTC. This chain uses TRBV28 with TRBJ1-2, with TRBD1 identical over 11 bases. The junction had 9 bases not matched to a gene; V was cut back by 7 bases and J by 11 bases. The CDR3 loop spans 13 amino acids. Germline-derived CDR1 and CDR2 are MDHEN and SYDVKM.

The CDR3 protein is CASSIVSNYGYTF. The CDR3 DNA is TGTGCCAGTAGTATAGTGAGTAACTATGGCTACACCTTC. The rearrangement uses TRBV19 and TRBJ1-2; D is uncertain. Germline CDR1 and CDR2: LNHDA and SQIVND (reference sequence). The CDR3 sequence is 13 residues long. Trimming removed 1 base at V and 1 base at J, with 4 bases between.

Only a few counts were recorded for this clone. V and J are TRBV6-5 and TRBJ2-5, with TRBD1 identical over 7 bases. The CDR3 is 15 amino acids. The germline V gene has CDR1 MNHEY and CDR2 SVGAGI. V lost 6 bases, J lost 3 bases, and 10 bases stayed unmatched. The CDR3 is CASRRRLTGEETQYF. The CDR3 DNA follows: TGTGCCAGCAGAAGAAGATTAACAGGGGAAGAGACCCAGTACTTC.

The chain links TRBV30 to TRBJ2-3; 7 nucleotides align to TRBD2. Germline CDR1 GTSNPN, CDR2 SVGIG (reference sequence). The CDR3 loop spans 16 amino acids. V shed 2 bases, J shed 4 bases, and the junction held 12 bases outside the gene matches. CDR3 DNA: TGTGCCTGGAGTTTTCCCATGGGGGGGAGGGCAGATACGCAGTATTTT. Residues: CAWSFPMGGRADTQYF.

The table lists this clone with a few counts. V and J are TRBV10-3 and TRBJ1-2, with TRBD1 as a possible D gene (5 bases). The CDR3 has 15 amino acids. V was clipped by 10 bases and J by 8 bases, with 26 bases between them. Germline CDR1 reads ENHRY; CDR2 reads SYGVKD. In nucleotides, the CDR3 is TGTGCCACCAACCCGGAGTTGGGGCGGCCGAAAGGCTACACCTTC. Encoded protein: CATNPELGRPKGYTF.

This clone has more than one count but fewer than ten. The chain couples TRBV6-1 to TRBJ1-5; the match to TRBD1 covers 10 bases. V shed 2 bases and J 2 bases; nucleotides not matched to a gene: 6. CDR1 is MNHNS and CDR2 is SASEGT in the germline V gene. CDR3 length: 17 residues. The CDR3: CASSERGQGIGNQPQHF. The CDR3 nucleotides read TGTGCCAGCAGTGAAAGGGGACAGGGGATTGGCAATCAGCCCCAGCATTTT.

On this clone: The sample carries other DNA sequences with the same CDR3. V gene TRBV6-2 or TRBV6-3 combines with J gene TRBJ1-1; 7 bases map to TRBD1. This CDR3 is 15 amino acids long. V was clipped by 4 bases and J by 4 bases; unmatched bases: 9. CDR1 and CDR2 from the germline V gene are MNHEY and SVGEGT. The CDR3 DNA reads as TGTGCCAGCAGTTCCAGACAGGGAGCCGGCACTGAAGCTTTCTTT. Protein product: CASSSRQGAGTEAFF.

The V and J genes are TRBV6-2 or TRBV6-3 and TRBJ2-3; 9 bases line up with TRBD2. V was pared by 0 bases and J by 0 bases, with 10 bases of the junction left unmatched. The V gene's germline CDR1 is MNHEY and CDR2 SVGEGT. The CDR3 consists of 19 residues. The DNA for the CDR3 is TGTGCCAGCAGTTACTCGAGTCGCGGGAGGGCCCGGAGCACAGATACGCAGTATTTT. Translated: CASSYSSRGRARSTDTQYF.

V and J are TRBV30 and TRBJ1-3, with 8 bases matching TRBD1. Trimming at V came to 6 bases and at J to 1 base, leaving 5 bases not matched to a gene. Germline values: CDR1 GTSNPN, CDR2 SVGIG (reference sequence). This CDR3 comprises 14 residues. CDR3 amino acids: CACNGQGSGNTIYF. The DNA for the CDR3 is TGTGCCTGTAACGGACAGGGATCTGGAAACACCATATATTTT.

V gene TRBV6-5 combines with J gene TRBJ1-1; D remains ambiguous. CDR1 and CDR2 (germline): MNHEY, SVGAGI. V gave up 6 bases and J gave up 2 bases, with 13 bases separating them. The CDR3 is 14 residues long. The chain's CDR3 is CASSSFGSNTEAFF. The CDR3 nucleotides read TGTGCCAGCAGCTCCTTTGGCAGTAACACTGAAGCTTTCTTT.

J is TRBJ1-5 and V is TRBV6-5, with unresolved D. CDR3 size: 13 residues. The V end was cut by 5 bases, the J end by 2 bases, with 7 bases between. The germline V gene has CDR1 MNHEY and CDR2 SVGAGI. CDR3 DNA sequence: TGTGCCAGCAGTCAGTCTCGCAATCAGCCCCAGCATTTT. It codes for CASSQSRNQPQHF.

There are a few counts of this clone. The gene calls are TRBV5-5 and TRBJ2-1; D might be TRBD1 (6 bases). The germline V gene has CDR1 SGHKS and CDR2 YYEKEE (reference sequence). CDR3 length equals 14 residues. Trimming shortened V by 2 bases and J by 5 bases, and 11 bases separated the two germline ends. This CDR3 is CASSFQGNDNEQFF. DNA of the CDR3: TGTGCCAGCAGCTTCCAGGGGAATGACAATGAGCAGTTCTTC.

Comments on this clone: The junction and the germline gene differ at one end; a read error may be behind it. The CDR3 bases are TGTGCTAGCAGCCCCCAAGTGGGCGCAGCAGATACGCAGTATTTT. Translated, it gives CASSPQVGAADTQYF. V usage is TRBV7-7 and J usage is TRBJ2-3; D gene uncertain. CDR3 length equals 15 residues. Per the germline V gene, CDR1 is SSHAT and CDR2 is FNYEAQ (reference sequence).

This clone showed up just a few times. The chain couples TRBV7-8 to TRBJ1-1; D call uncertain. The CDR3 sequence is 12 residues long. Trimming pared 0 bases from V and 7 bases from J, leaving 6 bases between. Germline values: CDR1 SGHVS, CDR2 FQNEAQ. CDR3 in DNA: TGTGCCAGCAGCTTAGCGGGCAATGAAGCTTTCTTT. It is translated as CASSLAGNEAFF. The full variable domain, rest sourced from reference TRBV7-8 and TRBJ1-1, is GAGVSQSPRYKVAKRGQDVALRCDPISGHVSLFWYQQALGQGPEFLTYFQNEAQLDKSGLPSDRFFAERPEGSVSTLKIQRTQQEDSAVYLCASSLAGNEAFFGQGTRLTVV.

This CDR3 is CSVGTSSGANVLTF. The CDR3 bases are TGCAGCGTGGGCACTAGCTCTGGGGCCAACGTCCTGACTTTC. The chain couples TRBV29-1 to TRBJ2-6; TRBD2 might be the D (5 bases). This CDR3 has 14 residues. Trimming removed 6 bases at V and 0 bases at J, with 9 bases between. Germline loops: CDR1 SQVTM, CDR2 ANQGSEA.

The rearrangement uses TRBV18 and TRBJ2-1; 7 bases match TRBD1. V dropped 3 bases and J dropped 5; count of bases not matched to a gene: 4. From germline, CDR1 is KGHSH and CDR2 LQKENI. The CDR3 is 14 amino acids. The CDR3 is CASSPGTVDNEQFF. The CDR3 DNA sequence: TGTGCCAGCTCACCGGGGACAGTTGACAATGAGCAGTTCTTC.

V is TRBV27 and J is TRBJ1-4; the D is unclear. V was pared by 5 bases and J by 6 bases, with 13 bases between. Per the germline V gene, CDR1 is MNHEY and CDR2 is SMNVEV (reference sequence). The length of the CDR3 is 14 residues. CDR3 sequence: CASSLGTGDEKLFF. CDR3 nucleotides: TGTGCCAGCAGTCTAGGTACGGGAGATGAAAAACTGTTTTTT.